The 18 T cell receptor beta chains given below trace back to one sample, sequenced in a study of blood T cell repertoires in COVID-19. Sequencing was performed with immunoSEQ multiplex PCR; in TCRdb, only in-frame clones are kept and a portion is missing. Among about 190,000 clones, 90% were seen once, and the ten largest hold approximately 0.64%. The sample taken for sequencing was peripheral blood. The receptor set was obtained from a man aged 50-60 years with acute or convalescent COVID-19.

The chain links TRBV6-6 to TRBJ1-5; the match to TRBD1 covers 7 bases. CDR3 length: 15 amino acids. The germline CDR1 and CDR2 sequences are MNHNY and SVGAGI (reference sequence). V trimming: 6 bases; J trimming: 0 bases; junction bases outside the gene matches: 5. CDR3 residues: CASRQGQSSNQPQHF. The CDR3 DNA sequence: TGTGCCAGCAGACAGGGACAGTCTAGCAATCAGCCCCAGCATTTT.

The V call is TRBV27, the J call TRBJ2-1, with TRBD2 identical over 11 bases. The CDR3 is made up of 15 amino acids. V gave up 6 bases and J gave up 6 bases; unmatched junction bases: 7. The germline CDR1 and CDR2 sequences are MNHEY and SMNVEV (reference sequence). CDR3 residues: CASRSGTSGVNEQFF. As DNA, the CDR3 is TGTGCCAGCAGATCGGGGACTAGCGGCGTCAATGAGCAGTTCTTC.

The chain is built from TRBV3-1 (or the pseudogene TRBV3-2) and TRBJ2-3; 10 bases align to TRBD2. V gave up 6 bases and J gave up 1 base; unmatched junction bases: 13. The CDR3 contains 18 residues. The germline gives CDR1 LGHDT, CDR2 YNNKEL (reference sequence). CDR3 region: CASSLTGLALTGTDTQYF. The CDR3 DNA reads as TGTGCCAGCAGTCTCACGGGACTAGCGCTAACCGGCACAGATACGCAGTATTTT.

The V and J genes are TRBV25-1 and TRBJ1-2; D is possibly TRBD1 (5 bases). The V end was cut by 4 bases, the J end by 5 bases, with 5 bases between. The V gene's germline CDR1 is MGHDK and CDR2 SYGVNS. The CDR3 totals 11 residues. CDR3 sequence reads: CASSAGYGYTF. For the CDR3, the DNA is TGTGCCAGCAGTGCAGGGTATGGCTACACCTTC.

The chain joins TRBV18 to TRBJ2-2; 8 bases fit TRBD2. Germline V gene sequence: CDR1 KGHSH, CDR2 LQKENI. This CDR3 is 16 amino acids long. V lost 2 bases to trimming and J lost 4 bases; unmatched junction nucleotides: 6. The CDR3 loop is CASSPRTSFGTGELFF. CDR3 DNA sequence: TGTGCCAGCTCACCAAGGACTAGCTTCGGCACCGGGGAGCTGTTTTTT.

The chain is built from TRBV5-8 and TRBJ2-5; tentatively, D is TRBD2 (7 bases). This CDR3 has 15 residues. Trimming shortened V by 2 bases and J by 5 bases, and 16 bases separated the two germline ends. Germline V gene sequence: CDR1 SGHTS, CDR2 YDEGEE. The CDR3 DNA follows: TGTGCCAGCAGCTTTCCAACGGGGGGCGGGGAGACCCAGTACTTC. Translated: CASSFPTGGGETQYF.

This chain uses TRBV6-5 with TRBJ1-5, with D maybe TRBD1 (5 bases). V was clipped by 4 bases and J by 6 bases, with 10 bases between them. Germline lookup yields CDR1 MNHEY and CDR2 SVGAGI. The CDR3 consists of 13 residues. The CDR3 nucleotides read TGTGCCAGCAGTTCCAGGGAGGTTCAGCCCCAGCATTTT. The encoded protein is CASSSREVQPQHF.

The chain employs TRBV7-3 and TRBJ2-1, with D uncertain. V lost 0 bases, J lost 10 bases, and 10 bases lay in between. This CDR3 spans 13 amino acids. CDR1 and CDR2 from the germline V gene are SGHTA and FQGTGA. The CDR3 protein is CASSLTSLREQFF. The CDR3 DNA is TGTGCCAGCAGCTTAACATCGCTTCGGGAGCAGTTCTTC.

This chain joins TRBV28 and TRBJ1-5, with a weak D call TRBD1 (6 bases). CDR1 and CDR2 from the germline V gene are MDHEN and SYDVKM. The CDR3 loop spans 14 amino acids. Trimming took off 8 bases at V and 3 bases at J, with 14 bases between the two ends. CDR3: CASRKGQPNQPQHF. CDR3 coding DNA: TGTGCCAGCCGAAAAGGACAGCCCAATCAGCCCCAGCATTTT.

The chain carries TRBV6-5 and TRBJ2-7; TRBD1 agrees at 11 bases. Unmatched junction bases numbered 5, after V lost 7 bases and J lost 6 bases. Germline V lookup: CDR1 MNHEY, CDR2 SVGAGI. The CDR3 is 13 amino acids. CDR3 in DNA: TGTGCCAGCACGGGACAGGGGGTCGGCGAGCAGTACGTC. Translating gives CASTGQGVGEQYV.

The V call is TRBV6-5, the J call TRBJ2-1, with unresolved D. The germline V gene has CDR1 MNHEY and CDR2 SVGAGI. The CDR3 is made up of 13 amino acids. The germline V and J ends were trimmed by 6 bases and 0 bases, with 6 bases remaining between them. CDR3 DNA: TGTGCCAGCAGCACTTACTCCTACAATGAGCAGTTCTTC. This encodes CASSTYSYNEQFF.

The V call is TRBV24-1, the J call TRBJ2-4; possible D gene TRBD2, 6 bases. There are 15 residues in the CDR3. The V gene's germline CDR1 is KGHDR and CDR2 SFDVKD. Trimming shortened V by 3 bases and J by 8 bases, and 16 bases separated the two germline ends. In DNA, the CDR3 is TGTGCCACCAGTGATCCCCTGGCGGGATTCGACATTCAGTACTTC. It codes for CATSDPLAGFDIQYF.

The chain links TRBV6-1 to TRBJ1-2, with unresolved D. Germline V gene sequence: CDR1 MNHNS, CDR2 SASEGT. Trimming removed 1 base from V and 4 bases from J, with 13 bases in between. The CDR3 length is 15 residues. CDR3 amino acids: CASSEGFGVTYGYTF. In nucleotides, the CDR3 is TGTGCCAGCAGTGAAGGGTTCGGGGTGACCTATGGCTACACCTTC.

V and J are TRBV7-3 and TRBJ1-5; the match to TRBD1 covers 7 bases. The V and J ends lost 3 bases and 3 bases, in that order; junction bases with no gene match: 20. The CDR3 is made up of 20 amino acids. Germline V gives CDR1 SGHTA, CDR2 FQGTGA. The CDR3 coding sequence is TGTGCCAGCAGCTTTGGGTCAAAAACCCTAGGGACAGTAGACAATCAGCCCCAGCATTTT. Its protein is CASSFGSKTLGTVDNQPQHF.

The chain uses TRBV7-9 and TRBJ1-2; D is ambiguous. Germline assignment: CDR1 SEHNR and CDR2 FQNEAQ (reference sequence). There are 13 residues in the CDR3. With 7 bases removed from V and 8 bases from J, the gap between germline ends came to 17 bases. The CDR3 is CASTGLRVGGYTF. The CDR3 DNA follows: TGTGCCAGCACCGGGTTGCGGGTTGGGGGCTACACCTTC.

In its sample, this clone was seen a few times. The identical CDR3 is also encoded by other nucleotide sequences in the sample. V and J are TRBV9 and TRBJ1-3; D gene ambiguous. Germline V gives CDR1 SGDLS, CDR2 YYNGEE. V lost 4 bases and J lost 3, with 8 bases in between. The CDR3 spans 13 residues. This chain's CDR3 is CASSPSGGNTIYF. In nucleotides, the CDR3 is TGTGCCAGCAGCCCTAGTGGTGGAAACACCATATATTTT. Complete variable domain (other parts from reference TRBV9 and TRBJ1-3): DSGVTQTPKHLITATGQRVTLRCSPRSGDLSVYWYQQSLDQGLQFLIQYYNGEERAKGNILERFSAQQFPDLHSELNLSSLELGDSALYFCASSPSGGNTIYFGEGSWLTVV.

The CDR3 DNA follows: TGTGCCAGCAGCCCCGGTCGTATAAGCGGGGCCCAAGAGACCCAGTACTTC. Translation gives CASSPGRISGAQETQYF. V and J are TRBV7-3 and TRBJ2-5, with 7 bases fitting TRBD2. The length of the CDR3 is 17 residues. V lost 5 bases, J lost 1 base, and 13 bases stayed unmatched. Germline V gene sequence: CDR1 SGHTA, CDR2 FQGTGA.

CDR3 in DNA: TGTGCCAGCGCGGCGGGGGCCACAGATACGCAGTATTTT. Translation gives CASAAGATDTQYF. The V gene is TRBV6-4, the J gene TRBJ2-3; a weak D match, TRBD2 (7 bases). Germline CDR1 is MRHNA and CDR2 is SNTAGT. V lost 8 bases and J 2 bases, leaving 11 bases between the germline ends. CDR3 length equals 13 residues.